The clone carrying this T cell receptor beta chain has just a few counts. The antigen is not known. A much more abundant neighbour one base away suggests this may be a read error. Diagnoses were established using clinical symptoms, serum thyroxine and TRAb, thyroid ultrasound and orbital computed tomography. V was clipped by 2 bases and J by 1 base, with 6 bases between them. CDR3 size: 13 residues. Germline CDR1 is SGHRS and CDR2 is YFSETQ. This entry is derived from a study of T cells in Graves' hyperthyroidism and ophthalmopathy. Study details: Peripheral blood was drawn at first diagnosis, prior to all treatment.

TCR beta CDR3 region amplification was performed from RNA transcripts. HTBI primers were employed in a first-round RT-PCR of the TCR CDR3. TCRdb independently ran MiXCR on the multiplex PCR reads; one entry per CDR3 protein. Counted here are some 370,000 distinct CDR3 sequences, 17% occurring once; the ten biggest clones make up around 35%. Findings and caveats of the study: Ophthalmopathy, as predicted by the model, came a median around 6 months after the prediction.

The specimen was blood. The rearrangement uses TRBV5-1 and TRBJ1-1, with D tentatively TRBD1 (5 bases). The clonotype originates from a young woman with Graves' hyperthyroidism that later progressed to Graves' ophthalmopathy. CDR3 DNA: TGCGCCAGCAGCTTCGGACAGAACACTGAAGCTTTCTTT. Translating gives CASSFGQNTEAFF.